This T cell receptor (beta chain) was identified in a study of radiotherapy plus CTLA-4 blockade in lung cancer. Study-level background: Among patients, roughly 17% showed objective responses, and roughly 30% had disease control. General study results and limits: Tumor-derived TCR clones expanded in blood after radiotherapy plus ipilimumab. In blood, early T cell clone dynamics reportedly predicted response best, together with interferon-beta.

Some clones are missing from TCRdb's copy, which holds only in-frame ones; the method was immunoSEQ multiplex PCR. In the table there are 75,000 to 95,000 clones, approximately 82% of which are singletons. Trimming stripped 2 bases from V and 1 base from J, with 8 bases between. This CDR3 has 15 residues. CDR1 is MNHNY, CDR2 SVGAGI, per germline (reference sequence). Focal radiation and CTLA-4 blockade (ipilimumab) were tested in chemo-refractory metastatic non-small-cell lung cancer patients. With respect to this clone: The antigen is undetermined.

This sequence joins TRBV6-6 and TRBJ2-2; D is unclear. The specimen was peripheral blood, collected from a patient treated with radiotherapy plus ipilimumab. This TCR came from a human donor with non-small cell lung cancer that progressed on radiotherapy plus ipilimumab. CDR3 DNA: TGTGCCAGCAGTTACAGTTCCAGGAACACCGGGGAGCTGTTTTTT. Encoded protein: CASSYSSRNTGELFF.